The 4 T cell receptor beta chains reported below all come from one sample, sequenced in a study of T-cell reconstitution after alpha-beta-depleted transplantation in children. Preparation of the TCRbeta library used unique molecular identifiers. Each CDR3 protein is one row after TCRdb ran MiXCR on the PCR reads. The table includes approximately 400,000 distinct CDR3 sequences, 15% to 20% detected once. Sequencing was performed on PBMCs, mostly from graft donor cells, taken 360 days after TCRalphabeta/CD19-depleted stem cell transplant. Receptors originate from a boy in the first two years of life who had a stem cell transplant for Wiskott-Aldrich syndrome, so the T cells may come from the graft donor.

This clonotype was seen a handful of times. CDR3: CASSRWGRNTEAFF. DNA of the CDR3: TGTGCCAGCAGCCGATGGGGCAGGAACACTGAAGCTTTCTTT. The chain combines TRBV12-3 or TRBV12-4 with TRBJ1-1; tentatively, D is TRBD1 (5 bases). Deletions cut 6 bases from V and 1 base from J, with 12 bases between. This CDR3 contains 14 residues.

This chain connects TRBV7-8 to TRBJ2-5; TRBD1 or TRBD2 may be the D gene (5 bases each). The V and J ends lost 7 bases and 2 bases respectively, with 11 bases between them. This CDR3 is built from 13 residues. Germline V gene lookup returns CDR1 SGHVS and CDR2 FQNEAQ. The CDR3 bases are TGTGCCAGCATCAACAGGAGGCAAGAGACCCAGTACTTC. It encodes CASINRRQETQYF.

CDR3 DNA: TGCGCCAGCAGCTTAGGACTAGGAGGGGCCCGCTCCTACAATGAGCAGTTCTTC. This codes for CASSLGLGGARSYNEQFF. V is TRBV5-1 and J is TRBJ2-1; 7 nucleotides agree with TRBD2. Germline V lookup: CDR1 SGHRS, CDR2 YFSETQ. The CDR3 is 18 residues long. The J segment lost 0 bases and the V segment lost 2 bases, leaving 11 bases of the junction unmatched.

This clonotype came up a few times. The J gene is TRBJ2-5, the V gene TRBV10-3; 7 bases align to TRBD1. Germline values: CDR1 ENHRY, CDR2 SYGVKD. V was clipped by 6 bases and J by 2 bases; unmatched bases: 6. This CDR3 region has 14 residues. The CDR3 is CAISLTGRQETQYF. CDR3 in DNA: TGTGCCATCAGCTTGACAGGGAGACAAGAGACCCAGTACTTC.